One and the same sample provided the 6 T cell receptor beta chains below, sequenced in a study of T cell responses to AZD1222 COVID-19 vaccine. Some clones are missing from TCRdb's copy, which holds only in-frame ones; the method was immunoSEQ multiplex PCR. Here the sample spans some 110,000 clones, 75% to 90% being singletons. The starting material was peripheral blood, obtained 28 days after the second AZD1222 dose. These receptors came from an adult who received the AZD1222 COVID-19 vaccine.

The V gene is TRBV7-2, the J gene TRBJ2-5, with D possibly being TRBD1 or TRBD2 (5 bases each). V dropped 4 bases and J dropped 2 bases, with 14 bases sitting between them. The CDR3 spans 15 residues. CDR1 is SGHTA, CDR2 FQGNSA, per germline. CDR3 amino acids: CASSWGWGRQETQYF. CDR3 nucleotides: TGTGCCAGCAGCTGGGGATGGGGGAGACAAGAGACCCAGTACTTC. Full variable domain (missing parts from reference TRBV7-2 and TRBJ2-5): GAGVSQSPSNKVTEKGKDVELRCDPISGHTALYWYRQSLGQGLEFLIYFQGNSAPDKSGLPSDRFSAERTGGSVSTLTIQRTQQEDSAVYLCASSWGWGRQETQYFGPGTRLLVL.

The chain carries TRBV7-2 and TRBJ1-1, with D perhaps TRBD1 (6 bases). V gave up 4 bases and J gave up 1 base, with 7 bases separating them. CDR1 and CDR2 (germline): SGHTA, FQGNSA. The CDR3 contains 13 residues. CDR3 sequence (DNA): TGTGCCAGCAGCTCGGGACAGAACACTGAAGCTTTCTTT. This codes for CASSSGQNTEAFF.

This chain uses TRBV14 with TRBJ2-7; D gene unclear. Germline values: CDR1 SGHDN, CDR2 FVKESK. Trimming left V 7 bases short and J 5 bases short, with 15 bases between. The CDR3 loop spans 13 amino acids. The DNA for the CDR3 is TGTGCCAGCACGGGTCCGTGGTCCCACGAGCAGTACTTC. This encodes CASTGPWSHEQYF. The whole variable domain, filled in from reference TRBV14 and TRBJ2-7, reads EAGVTQFPSHSVIEKGQTVTLRCDPISGHDNLYWYRRVMGKEIKFLLHFVKESKQDESGMPNNRFLAERTGGTYSTLKVQPAELEDSGVYFCASTGPWSHEQYFGPGTRLTVT.

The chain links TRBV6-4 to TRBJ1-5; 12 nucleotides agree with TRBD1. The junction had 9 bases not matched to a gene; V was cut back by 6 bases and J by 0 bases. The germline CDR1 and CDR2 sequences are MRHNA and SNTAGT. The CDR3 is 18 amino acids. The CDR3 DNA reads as TGTGCCAGCAGAAGAGGGACAGGGGGCGAATATAGCAATCAGCCCCAGCATTTT. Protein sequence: CASRRGTGGEYSNQPQHF.

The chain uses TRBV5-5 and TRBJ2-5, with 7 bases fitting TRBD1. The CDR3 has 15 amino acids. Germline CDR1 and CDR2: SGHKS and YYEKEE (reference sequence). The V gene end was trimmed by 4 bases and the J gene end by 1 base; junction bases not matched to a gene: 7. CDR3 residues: CASSQQGKPQETQYF. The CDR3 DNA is TGTGCCAGCAGCCAACAGGGGAAGCCCCAAGAGACCCAGTACTTC.

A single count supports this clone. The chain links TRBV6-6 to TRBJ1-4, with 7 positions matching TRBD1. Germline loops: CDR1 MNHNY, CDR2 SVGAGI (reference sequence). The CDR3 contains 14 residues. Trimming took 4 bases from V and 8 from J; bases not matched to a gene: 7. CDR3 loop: CASSSRGGEEKLFF. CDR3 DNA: TGTGCCAGCAGTTCCAGGGGGGGTGAAGAAAAACTGTTTTTT.